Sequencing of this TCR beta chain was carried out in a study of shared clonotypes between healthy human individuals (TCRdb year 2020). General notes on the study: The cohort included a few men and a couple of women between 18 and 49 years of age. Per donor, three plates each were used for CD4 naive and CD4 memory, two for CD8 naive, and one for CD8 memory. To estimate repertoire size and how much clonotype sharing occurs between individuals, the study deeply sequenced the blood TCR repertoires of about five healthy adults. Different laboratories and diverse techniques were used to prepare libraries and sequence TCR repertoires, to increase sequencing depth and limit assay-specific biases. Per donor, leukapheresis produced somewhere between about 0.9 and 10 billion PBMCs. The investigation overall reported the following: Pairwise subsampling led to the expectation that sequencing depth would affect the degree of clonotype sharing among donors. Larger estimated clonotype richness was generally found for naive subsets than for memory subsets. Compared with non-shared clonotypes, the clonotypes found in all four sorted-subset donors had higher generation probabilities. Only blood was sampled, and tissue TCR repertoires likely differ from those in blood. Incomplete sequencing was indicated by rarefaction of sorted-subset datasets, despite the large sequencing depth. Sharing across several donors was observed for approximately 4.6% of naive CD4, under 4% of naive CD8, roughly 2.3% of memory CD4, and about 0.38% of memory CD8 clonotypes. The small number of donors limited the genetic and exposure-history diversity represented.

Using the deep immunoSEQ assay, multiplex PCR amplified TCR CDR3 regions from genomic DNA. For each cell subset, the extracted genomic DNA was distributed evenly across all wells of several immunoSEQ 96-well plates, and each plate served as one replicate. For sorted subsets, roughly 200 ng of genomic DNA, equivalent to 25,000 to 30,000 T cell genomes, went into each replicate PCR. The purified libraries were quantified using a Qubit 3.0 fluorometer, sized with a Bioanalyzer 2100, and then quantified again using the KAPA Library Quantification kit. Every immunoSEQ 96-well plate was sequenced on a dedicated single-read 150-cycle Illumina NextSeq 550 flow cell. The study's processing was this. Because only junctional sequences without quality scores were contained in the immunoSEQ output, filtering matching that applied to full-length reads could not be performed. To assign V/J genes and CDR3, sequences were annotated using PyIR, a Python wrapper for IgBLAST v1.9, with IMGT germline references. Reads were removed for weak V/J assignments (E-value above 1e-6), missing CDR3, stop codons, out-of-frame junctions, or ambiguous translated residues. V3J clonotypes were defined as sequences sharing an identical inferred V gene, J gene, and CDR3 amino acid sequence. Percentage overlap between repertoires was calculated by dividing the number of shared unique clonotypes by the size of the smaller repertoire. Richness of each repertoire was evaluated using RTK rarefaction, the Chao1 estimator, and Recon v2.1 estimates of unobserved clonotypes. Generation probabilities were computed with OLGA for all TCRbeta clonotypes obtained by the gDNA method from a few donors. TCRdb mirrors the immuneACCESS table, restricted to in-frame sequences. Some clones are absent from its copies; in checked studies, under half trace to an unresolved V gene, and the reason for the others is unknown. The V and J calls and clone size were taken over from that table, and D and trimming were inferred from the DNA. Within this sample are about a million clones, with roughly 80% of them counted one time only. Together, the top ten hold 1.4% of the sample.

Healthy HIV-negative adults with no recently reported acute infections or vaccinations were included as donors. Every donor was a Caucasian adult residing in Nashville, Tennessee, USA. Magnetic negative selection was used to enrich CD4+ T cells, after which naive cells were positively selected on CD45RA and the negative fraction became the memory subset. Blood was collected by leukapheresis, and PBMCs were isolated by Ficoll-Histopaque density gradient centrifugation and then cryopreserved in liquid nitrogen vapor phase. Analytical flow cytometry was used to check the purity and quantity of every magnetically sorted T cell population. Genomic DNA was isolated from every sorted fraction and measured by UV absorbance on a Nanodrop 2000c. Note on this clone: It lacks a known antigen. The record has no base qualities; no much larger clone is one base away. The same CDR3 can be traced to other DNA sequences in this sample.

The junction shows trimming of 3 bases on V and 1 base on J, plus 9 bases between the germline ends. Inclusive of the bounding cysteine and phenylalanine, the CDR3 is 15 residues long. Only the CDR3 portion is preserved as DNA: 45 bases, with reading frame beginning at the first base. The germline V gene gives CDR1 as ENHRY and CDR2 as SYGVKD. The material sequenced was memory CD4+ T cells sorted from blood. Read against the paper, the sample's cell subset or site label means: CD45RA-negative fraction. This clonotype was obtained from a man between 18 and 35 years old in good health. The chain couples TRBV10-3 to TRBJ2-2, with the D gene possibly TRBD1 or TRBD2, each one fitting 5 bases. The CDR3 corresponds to CAISDPGRNTGELFF. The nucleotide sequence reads TGTGCCATCAGTGACCCAGGGAGGAACACCGGGGAGCTGTTTTTT.